The rows below give T cell receptor beta chains drawn from one sample of a study of control samples from healthy donors and cancer patients. TCRdb keeps only in-frame clones here, not all; method: immunoSEQ multiplex PCR. The sample yields 100,000 to 150,000 clones, roughly 92% seen once. Sequencing used blood. The receptors were gathered from a man between 18 and 35 years old in good health. Each CDR3 is given with its conserved first and last residue. Each record gives: clone size, D gene, CDR3 length, V gene, J gene, CDR3 DNA, CDR3 protein. D genes are given only for firm matches. Not every row has a clone size; where given, it reads once, few, many or a size class.

clone size: NA
D gene: TRBD1
CDR3 length: 15
V gene: TRBV3-1/TRBV3-2
J gene: TRBJ1-3
CDR3 DNA: TGTGCCAGCAGCCGAGCACAGGGGGCTGGAAACACCATATATTTT
CDR3 protein: CASSRAQGAGNTIYF

clone size: NA
D gene: NA
CDR3 length: 12
V gene: TRBV5-1
J gene: TRBJ1-2
CDR3 DNA: TGCGCCAGCAGCTCTCCCGACTATGGCTACACCTTC
CDR3 protein: CASSSPDYGYTF

clone size: NA
D gene: TRBD2
CDR3 length: 19
V gene: TRBV4-2
J gene: TRBJ2-3
CDR3 DNA: TGTGCCAGCAGCCAAGACGCACCGACTAGCGGGGGGATTTCGGGTGCGCAGTATTTT
CDR3 protein: CASSQDAPTSGGISGAQYF

clone size: NA
D gene: TRBD1
CDR3 length: 14
V gene: TRBV19
J gene: TRBJ2-7
CDR3 DNA: TGTGCCACTATGGCGACAGGGGCAAACTACGAGCAGTACTTC
CDR3 protein: CATMATGANYEQYF

clone size: once
D gene: NA
CDR3 length: 13
V gene: TRBV25-1
J gene: TRBJ1-3
CDR3 DNA: TGTGCCAGCAGACTGGCCTCTGGAAACACCATATATTTT
CDR3 protein: CASRLASGNTIYF

clone size: NA
D gene: NA
CDR3 length: 15
V gene: TRBV5-4
J gene: TRBJ2-7
CDR3 DNA: TGTGCCAGCAGCTTGAACCGGGGCCCCTCCTACGAGCAGTACTTC
CDR3 protein: CASSLNRGPSYEQYF

clone size: NA
D gene: NA
CDR3 length: 15
V gene: TRBV3-1/TRBV3-2
J gene: TRBJ2-2
CDR3 DNA: TGTGCCAGCAGCCTGGGCGCCCCGGGCACCGGGGAGCTGTTTTTT
CDR3 protein: CASSLGAPGTGELFF

clone size: NA
D gene: NA
CDR3 length: 14
V gene: TRBV11-2
J gene: TRBJ1-6
CDR3 DNA: TGTGCCAGCAGCTTACCGGACAAGAATTCACCCCTCCACTTT
CDR3 protein: CASSLPDKNSPLHF

clone size: NA
D gene: NA
CDR3 length: 14
V gene: TRBV19
J gene: TRBJ2-1
CDR3 DNA: TGTGCCAGTAGTACTCGACAGATTAATAATGAGCAGTTCTTC
CDR3 protein: CASSTRQINNEQFF

clone size: few
D gene: NA
CDR3 length: 14
V gene: TRBV2
J gene: TRBJ2-2
CDR3 DNA: TGTGCCAGCAGTGGCCAGGGGAACACCGGGGAGCTGTTTTTT
CDR3 protein: CASSGQGNTGELFF

clone size: NA
D gene: NA
CDR3 length: 14
V gene: TRBV10-3
J gene: TRBJ2-3
CDR3 DNA: TGTGCCATCAGGGCAGAGCCTAGCACAGATACGCAGTATTTT
CDR3 protein: CAIRAEPSTDTQYF

clone size: NA
D gene: NA
CDR3 length: 16
V gene: TRBV3-1/TRBV3-2
J gene: TRBJ1-6
CDR3 DNA: TGTGCCAGCAGCCAGTACGGGACGGTGGGGGATTCACCCCTCCACTTT
CDR3 protein: CASSQYGTVGDSPLHF

clone size: NA
D gene: NA
CDR3 length: 14
V gene: TRBV5-1
J gene: TRBJ2-5
CDR3 DNA: TGCGCCAGCAGCTTGGACGGTGATCGGAAGACCCAGTACTTC
CDR3 protein: CASSLDGDRKTQYF

clone size: NA
D gene: NA
CDR3 length: 16
V gene: TRBV14
J gene: TRBJ1-4
CDR3 DNA: TGTGCCAGCAGCCAAGATCGGGGGGCAACTAATGAAAAACTGTTTTTT
CDR3 protein: CASSQDRGATNEKLFF

clone size: NA
D gene: TRBD2
CDR3 length: 20
V gene: TRBV9
J gene: TRBJ2-3
CDR3 DNA: TGTGCCAGCAGCGCCGCAACAGAAGCCCTAGCGGGTCCAAGCACAGATACGCAGTATTTT
CDR3 protein: CASSAATEALAGPSTDTQYF

clone size: NA
D gene: NA
CDR3 length: 14
V gene: TRBV5-4
J gene: TRBJ1-2
CDR3 DNA: TGTGCCAGCAGCTCCGACAAGGCTAACTATGGCTACACCTTC
CDR3 protein: CASSSDKANYGYTF

clone size: NA
D gene: TRBD2
CDR3 length: 15
V gene: TRBV2
J gene: TRBJ2-7
CDR3 DNA: TGTGCCAGCAGGGAGACTAGCGGGGGCTCCTACGAGCAGTACTTC
CDR3 protein: CASRETSGGSYEQYF

clone size: NA
D gene: NA
CDR3 length: 14
V gene: TRBV4-1
J gene: TRBJ2-2
CDR3 DNA: TGCGCCAGCAGCCAAGTCACGCTCCCCGGGGAGCTGTTTTTT
CDR3 protein: CASSQVTLPGELFF

clone size: NA
D gene: TRBD1
CDR3 length: 15
V gene: TRBV30
J gene: TRBJ1-6
CDR3 DNA: TGTGCCTGGAGTCCGAGACAGGGCTATAATTCACCCCTCCACTTT
CDR3 protein: CAWSPRQGYNSPLHF

clone size: NA
D gene: TRBD2
CDR3 length: 17
V gene: TRBV11-2
J gene: TRBJ2-1
CDR3 DNA: TGTGCCAGCAGGGGACTAGCGGGGGGACCCTCCTACAATGAGCAGTTCTTC
CDR3 protein: CASRGLAGGPSYNEQFF

clone size: NA
D gene: NA
CDR3 length: 16
V gene: TRBV6-5
J gene: TRBJ1-2
CDR3 DNA: TGTGCCAGCAGTTACCCTATTTCGAGGGGCAACTATGGCTACACCTTC
CDR3 protein: CASSYPISRGNYGYTF

clone size: NA
D gene: NA
CDR3 length: 12
V gene: TRBV6-6
J gene: TRBJ1-5
CDR3 DNA: TGTGCCAGCAATTACTTGGGTCAGCCCCAGCATTTT
CDR3 protein: CASNYLGQPQHF

clone size: NA
D gene: NA
CDR3 length: 13
V gene: TRBV6-5
J gene: TRBJ1-1
CDR3 DNA: TGTGCCAGCAGACCGGGTCCTCACACTGAAGCTTTCTTT
CDR3 protein: CASRPGPHTEAFF

clone size: NA
D gene: NA
CDR3 length: 12
V gene: TRBV5-1
J gene: TRBJ2-7
CDR3 DNA: TGCGCCAGCAGCTTGGATGGGGACGAGCAGTACTTC
CDR3 protein: CASSLDGDEQYF

clone size: NA
D gene: TRBD2
CDR3 length: 15
V gene: TRBV20-1
J gene: TRBJ2-5
CDR3 DNA: TGCAGTGCTAGTGCTAGCGGGGTTTCGGCAGAGACCCAGTACTTC
CDR3 protein: CSASASGVSAETQYF

clone size: NA
D gene: NA
CDR3 length: 13
V gene: TRBV5-6
J gene: TRBJ1-2
CDR3 DNA: TGTGCCAGCAGCTCCCACTCAGGGGATGGCTACACCTTC
CDR3 protein: CASSSHSGDGYTF

clone size: NA
D gene: TRBD1
CDR3 length: 13
V gene: TRBV6-2/TRBV6-3
J gene: TRBJ2-7
CDR3 DNA: TGTGCCAGCAGTATACAGGGGGCTGGGGAGCAGTACTTC
CDR3 protein: CASSIQGAGEQYF

clone size: NA
D gene: NA
CDR3 length: 14
V gene: TRBV11-2
J gene: TRBJ2-3
CDR3 DNA: TGTGCCAGCAGCTTGCTTTGGTCAGGTGATACGCAGTATTTT
CDR3 protein: CASSLLWSGDTQYF

clone size: NA
D gene: TRBD2
CDR3 length: 17
V gene: TRBV7-2
J gene: TRBJ2-5
CDR3 DNA: TGTGCCAGCAGCTTAGGACTAGCGGGGGGGTACCAAGAGACCCAGTACTTC
CDR3 protein: CASSLGLAGGYQETQYF

clone size: once
D gene: NA
CDR3 length: 12
V gene: TRBV14
J gene: TRBJ1-6
CDR3 DNA: TGTGCCAGCAGCCAATTGGGTTCACCCCTCCACTTT
CDR3 protein: CASSQLGSPLHF

clone size: NA
D gene: TRBD1
CDR3 length: 16
V gene: TRBV20-1
J gene: TRBJ1-3
CDR3 DNA: TGCAGTGCTAGTGGTGGGACAGGGTTCTCTGGAAACACCATATATTTT
CDR3 protein: CSASGGTGFSGNTIYF

clone size: NA
D gene: NA
CDR3 length: 17
V gene: TRBV28
J gene: TRBJ1-1
CDR3 DNA: TGTGCCAGCAGTTTTTTTAGCGACGGTCCCATGAACACTGAAGCTTTCTTT
CDR3 protein: CASSFFSDGPMNTEAFF

clone size: once
D gene: TRBD2
CDR3 length: 18
V gene: TRBV7-2
J gene: TRBJ2-1
CDR3 DNA: TGTGCCAGCAGCCCCGGACTAGCGGGGGGGGGCTCCTACAATGAGCAGTTCTTC
CDR3 protein: CASSPGLAGGGSYNEQFF

clone size: NA
D gene: TRBD1
CDR3 length: 17
V gene: TRBV23-1
J gene: TRBJ2-4
CDR3 DNA: TGCGCCAGCAGTCCCATCTCGGGGACAGAAGACAAAAACATTCAGTACTTC
CDR3 protein: CASSPISGTEDKNIQYF

clone size: NA
D gene: NA
CDR3 length: 16
V gene: TRBV27
J gene: TRBJ1-2
CDR3 DNA: TGTGCCAGCAGTTTTCGGGGAAGGGGTAACTATTATGGCTACACCTTC
CDR3 protein: CASSFRGRGNYYGYTF

clone size: NA
D gene: NA
CDR3 length: 13
V gene: TRBV14
J gene: TRBJ1-5
CDR3 DNA: TGTGCCAGCAGCCAAGATGAGATGCAGCCCCAGCATTTT
CDR3 protein: CASSQDEMQPQHF

clone size: NA
D gene: TRBD2
CDR3 length: 14
V gene: TRBV30
J gene: TRBJ2-2
CDR3 DNA: TGTGCCTTGCTGACCGGGACTAACAACGGGGAGCTGTTTTTT
CDR3 protein: CALLTGTNNGELFF

clone size: NA
D gene: NA
CDR3 length: 17
V gene: TRBV2
J gene: TRBJ1-1
CDR3 DNA: TGTGCCAGCAGTGGAGTCCAGGGCCTGACGATGAACACTGAAGCTTTCTTT
CDR3 protein: CASSGVQGLTMNTEAFF

clone size: NA
D gene: TRBD1
CDR3 length: 18
V gene: TRBV12-5
J gene: TRBJ2-7
CDR3 DNA: TGTGCTAGTGGTTCTACGTCCCGGGACAGGCAACCACAATACGAGCAGTACTTC
CDR3 protein: CASGSTSRDRQPQYEQYF

clone size: NA
D gene: NA
CDR3 length: 14
V gene: TRBV5-1
J gene: TRBJ1-5
CDR3 DNA: TGCGCCAGCAGCTTAGGGGATCCCAATCAGCCCCAGCATTTT
CDR3 protein: CASSLGDPNQPQHF

clone size: NA
D gene: NA
CDR3 length: 12
V gene: TRBV2
J gene: TRBJ2-7
CDR3 DNA: TGTGCCAGCAGTGCCCAGGGCTACGAGCAGTACTTC
CDR3 protein: CASSAQGYEQYF